This is a list of T cell receptor gamma chains from one sample in a study of Vδ1+ human thymocytes. TCRdb called clones anew from the multiplex PCR reads with CATT. Among 25,000 to 35,000 gamma-chain clones listed, roughly a fifth were seen once. Sequenced sample: Vdelta1+ gamma-delta thymocytes from the thymus. The receptors derive from a boy under two years old who had congenital heart surgery. Each CDR3 is given with its conserved first and last residue. Each record gives: clone size, V gene, J gene, CDR3 length, CDR3 DNA, CDR3 protein. Clone size is given for some rows only: seen once, a few or many times, or a class if the clone is expanded.

size: .; V: TRGV3; J: TRGJP2; length: 17; DNA: TGTGCCACCTGGGACGGAGGGTTTTATAGTAGTGATTGGATCAAGACGTTT; CDR3: CATWDGGFYSSDWIKTF
size: .; V: TRGV9; J: TRGJ1/TRGJ2; length: 13; DNA: TGTGCCTTGTGGGAGGAAATATATTATAAGAAACTCTTT; CDR3: CALWEEIYYKKLF
size: few; V: TRGV9; J: TRGJ1/TRGJ2; length: 13; DNA: TGTGCCTTGTGGGAGGTGCGGGGGATCGGGAAACTCTTT; CDR3: CALWEVRGIGKLF
size: .; V: TRGV2; J: TRGJ1/TRGJ2; length: 13; DNA: TGTGCCACCTGGGTACGCCCTTATTATAAGAAACTCTTT; CDR3: CATWVRPYYKKLF
size: .; V: TRGV9; J: TRGJ1/TRGJ2; length: 11; DNA: TGTGCCTTGTGGGTCGGCTATAAGAAACTCTTT; CDR3: CALWVGYKKLF
size: medium-sized; V: TRGV3; J: TRGJ1/TRGJ2; length: 12; DNA: TGTGCCACCTGGGACAGGCGGCATAAGAAACTCTTT; CDR3: CATWDRRHKKLF
size: .; V: TRGV3; J: TRGJ1/TRGJ2; length: 14; DNA: TGTGCCACCTGGGATGGACCGGAGGGGTATAAGAAACTCTTT; CDR3: CATWDGPEGYKKLF
size: few; V: TRGV8; J: TRGJ1/TRGJ2; length: 10; DNA: TGTGCCACCTCGTATTATAAGAAACTCTTT; CDR3: CATSYYKKLF
size: .; V: TRGV2; J: TRGJ1/TRGJ2; length: 13; DNA: TGTGCCACCTGGGACGGGCCCGTCCTTAAGAAACTCTTT; CDR3: CATWDGPVLKKLF
size: few; V: TRGV5; J: TRGJ1/TRGJ2; length: 12; DNA: TGTGCCACCTGGTTGAATTATTATAAGAAACTCTTT; CDR3: CATWLNYYKKLF
size: .; V: TRGV2; J: TRGJ1/TRGJ2; length: 13; DNA: TGTGCCACCTGGCACCAGGCGGCGGAAAAGAAACTCTTT; CDR3: CATWHQAAEKKLF
size: few; V: TRGV9; J: TRGJ1/TRGJ2; length: 13; DNA: TGTGCCTTGTGGGAGGTGCAAGGGTATAAGAAACTCTTT; CDR3: CALWEVQGYKKLF
size: .; V: TRGV4; J: TRGJ1/TRGJ2; length: 12; DNA: TGTGCCACCTGGGACGGGCGGATAAAGAAACTCTTT; CDR3: CATWDGRIKKLF
size: .; V: TRGV4; J: TRGJ1/TRGJ2; length: 14; DNA: TGTGCCACCTGGGATGGGCCTATGGAATATAAGAAACTCTTT; CDR3: CATWDGPMEYKKLF
size: few; V: TRGV3; J: TRGJ1/TRGJ2; length: 11; DNA: TGTGCCACCTGGGACGGTTCTAGGAAACTCTTT; CDR3: CATWDGSRKLF
size: .; V: TRGV9; J: TRGJ1/TRGJ2; length: 13; DNA: TGTGCCTTGTGGGAGTGGAATTATTATAAGAAACTCTTT; CDR3: CALWEWNYYKKLF
size: .; V: TRGV9; J: TRGJ1/TRGJ2; length: 9; DNA: TGTGCCTTGTGTAACGGGAAACTCTTT; CDR3: CALCNGKLF
size: few; V: TRGV3; J: TRGJ1/TRGJ2; length: 14; DNA: TGTGCCACCTGGGACAGGCCACTTTGGTATAAGAAACTCTTT; CDR3: CATWDRPLWYKKLF
size: few; V: TRGV9; J: TRGJ1/TRGJ2; length: 14; DNA: TGTGCCTTGTGGGAGGCCGCCAATTATTATAAGAAACTCTTT; CDR3: CALWEAANYYKKLF
size: .; V: TRGV4; J: TRGJ1/TRGJ2; length: 10; DNA: TGTGCCACCTGGGATAATGTGAAACTCTTT; CDR3: CATWDNVKLF
size: few; V: TRGV4; J: TRGJ1/TRGJ2; length: 13; DNA: TGTGCCACCTGGGATGAGCCTAATTATAAGAAACTCTTT; CDR3: CATWDEPNYKKLF
size: medium-sized; V: TRGV9; J: TRGJ1/TRGJ2; length: 9; DNA: TGTGCCCCGTCGGTTCAGAAACTCTTT; CDR3: CAPSVQKLF